Each of the 23 T cell receptor beta chains below was sequenced from the same sample in a study of blood T cell repertoires in COVID-19. The repertoire was sequenced with immunoSEQ multiplex PCR; TCRdb's copy has only in-frame clones and lacks some. This sample carries roughly 100,000 clones, around 90% of them seen once, and the ten largest clones take 4% to 4.5%. Sequences were obtained from peripheral blood. The receptors shown here come from a man between 18 and 35 years old with acute or convalescent COVID-19.

The chain joins TRBV11-2 to TRBJ1-6; the D gene is possibly TRBD1 (6 bases). CDR3 length: 16 residues. Germline V gives CDR1 SGHAT, CDR2 FQNNGV. Between the trimmed V and J ends, which lost 2 bases and 8 bases, there was a span of 16 bases. The DNA for the CDR3 is TGTGCCAGCAGCTTAAGGAGCTCAGGGGCCGATTCACCCCTCCACTTT. It yields the protein CASSLRSSGADSPLHF.

V gene TRBV9 combines with J gene TRBJ1-3; the D gene is possibly TRBD1 (6 bases). The CDR3 has 14 residues. Trimming shortened V by 1 base and J by 9 bases, and 14 bases separated the two germline ends. CDR1 SGDLS and CDR2 YYNGEE come from the germline V gene. For the CDR3, the DNA is TGTGCCAGCAGCGTATCGGACAGCGGCTTCACCATATATTTT. Protein: CASSVSDSGFTIYF.

The V and J genes are TRBV24-1 and TRBJ1-2; 8 bases are shared with TRBD1. Germline CDR1 reads KGHDR; CDR2 reads SFDVKD. V lost 1 base to trimming and J lost 6 bases; unmatched junction nucleotides: 9. The CDR3 contains 16 residues. The CDR3 region is CATSDFFGRGRDGYTF. The CDR3 DNA reads as TGTGCCACCAGTGATTTCTTCGGCAGGGGGCGGGATGGCTACACCTTC.

The chain has TRBV29-1 and TRBJ2-1; 14 nucleotides line up with TRBD2. Germline-derived CDR1 and CDR2 are SQVTM and ANQGSEA. The CDR3 covers 15 residues. V gave up 5 bases and J gave up 7 bases; unmatched junction bases: 7. CDR3 coding DNA: TGCAGCGTTTTGGGGACTAGCGGGAGAACGAATGAGCAGTTCTTC. It translates to CSVLGTSGRTNEQFF.

V is TRBV5-5 and J is TRBJ1-6, with no clear D. V was trimmed by 4 bases and J by 7 bases, leaving 15 bases between them. Germline CDR1 and CDR2: SGHKS and YYEKEE (reference sequence). The CDR3 has 15 residues. CDR3 residues: CASSLPGGRNSPLHF. CDR3 nucleotide sequence: TGTGCCAGCAGCCTTCCTGGAGGTAGGAATTCACCCCTCCACTTT. The full variable domain, in which reference TRBV5-5 and TRBJ1-6 provide the parts outside the CDR3, is DAGVTQSPTHLIKTRGQQVTLRCSPISGHKSVSWYQQVLGQGPQFIFQYYEKEERGRGNFPDRFSARQFPNYSSELNVNALLLGDSALYLCASSLPGGRNSPLHFGNGTRLTVT.

This clone was observed a few times. The CDR3 spells CASSIGGQPQHF. As DNA, the CDR3 is TGTGCCAGTAGTATAGGCGGTCAGCCCCAGCATTTT. The J gene is TRBJ1-5, the V gene TRBV19; D unclear. This CDR3 spans 12 amino acids. Germline V lookup: CDR1 LNHDA, CDR2 SQIVND (reference sequence). Trimming stripped 1 base from V and 6 bases from J, with 4 bases between.

V and J are TRBV6-6 and TRBJ1-1, with D perhaps matching TRBD1 (5 bases). V was cut by 0 bases and J by 0 bases, with 11 bases left in between. The CDR3 consists of 16 residues. Germline values: CDR1 MNHNY, CDR2 SVGAGI (reference sequence). This chain's CDR3 is CASSYSGGTMNTEAFF. In DNA form, the CDR3 reads TGTGCCAGCAGTTACTCTGGGGGGACCATGAACACTGAAGCTTTCTTT.

This clone appeared a single time. The J gene is TRBJ1-3, the V gene TRBV18, with 9 bases lining up with TRBD1. Per the germline V gene, CDR1 is KGHSH and CDR2 is LQKENI. The CDR3 extends over 15 amino acids. Trimming cost V 6 bases and J 2 bases; bases outside gene matches: 5. The CDR3: CASSPGTGTGNTIYF. The CDR3 nucleotides read TGTGCCAGCTCGCCAGGGACAGGGACTGGAAACACCATATATTTT.

This rearrangement joins TRBV30 to TRBJ2-1; weak D call: TRBD2 (5 bases). The CDR3 runs 15 residues. Trimming removed 3 bases from V and 0 bases from J, with 12 bases in between. Germline V gene lookup returns CDR1 GTSNPN and CDR2 SVGIG (reference sequence). CDR3 sequence reads: CAWSPERDSYNEQFF. The CDR3 DNA follows: TGTGCCTGGAGCCCTGAGAGGGACTCCTACAATGAGCAGTTCTTC.

The rearrangement joins TRBV6-5 to TRBJ1-6, with 9 bases matching TRBD1. Germline CDR1 and CDR2: MNHEY and SVGAGI. The junction had 6 bases not matched to a gene; V was cut back by 6 bases and J by 9 bases. This CDR3 contains 14 residues. The DNA of the CDR3 is TGTGCCAGCAGGGATACAGGGGGCGCTTCACCCCTCCACTTT. The encoded protein is CASRDTGGASPLHF.

About this clone itself: The sample contains more than one DNA sequence encoding this CDR3. This rearrangement joins TRBV5-8 to TRBJ2-2, with 13 bases matching TRBD2. The V and J ends lost 4 bases and 6 bases, in that order; junction bases with no gene match: 3. Germline assignment: CDR1 SGHTS and CDR2 YDEGEE. The CDR3 is 15 residues long. Written as DNA, the CDR3 is TGTGCCAGCAGCCAACTAGCGGGAGGGCCCGGGGAGCTGTTTTTT. Protein: CASSQLAGGPGELFF.

About this clone: No DNA is shown, since the ends of the CDR3 on it are uncertain; the CDR3 is the one TCRdb lists. This chain links TRBV28 with TRBJ2-7; no DNA check was done on the table's D call, TRBD1. Ends included, the CDR3 has 15 residues. Germline V gives CDR1 MDHEN, CDR2 SYDVKM. The CDR3 spells CASSFLETGAYEQYF.

CDR3 sequence reads: CASSYSASGGYATTGETQYF. The CDR3 DNA reads TGTGCCAGCAGTTACTCTGCTAGCGGGGGGTACGCAACTACGGGAGAGACCCAGTACTTC. The chain combines TRBV6-2 or TRBV6-3 with TRBJ2-5, with 11 bases that match TRBD2. The germline gives CDR1 MNHEY, CDR2 SVGEGT. V shed 0 bases, J shed 4 bases, and the junction held 16 bases outside the gene matches. The CDR3 spans 20 residues.

The chain uses TRBV5-5 and TRBJ1-2; 9 bases are shared with TRBD1. CDR3 length: 16 amino acids. With 3 bases clipped from V and 1 base from J, the junction kept 7 bases outside the gene matches. Per the germline V gene, CDR1 is SGHKS and CDR2 is YYEKEE (reference sequence). This chain's CDR3 is CASSWGTGPVNYGYTF. CDR3 DNA: TGTGCCAGCAGCTGGGGGACAGGGCCCGTTAACTATGGCTACACCTTC.

The V call is TRBV11-2, the J call TRBJ2-1; 10 nucleotides align to TRBD2. The length of the CDR3 is 15 residues. V lost 5 bases, J lost 3 bases, and 4 bases stayed unmatched. Germline CDR1 is SGHAT and CDR2 is FQNNGV. Here the CDR3 DNA reads TGTGCCAGCAGCCTAGGGACTAGCGTCTACAATGAGCAGTTCTTC. It yields the protein CASSLGTSVYNEQFF.

The chain combines TRBV18 with TRBJ2-7, with D perhaps matching TRBD1 (5 bases). The CDR3 loop spans 12 amino acids. Per the germline V gene, CDR1 is KGHSH and CDR2 is LQKENI. Trimming shortened V by 4 bases and J by 4 bases, and 8 bases separated the two germline ends. The CDR3 nucleotides read TGTGCCAGCTCACTGCAGGGTTACGAGCAGTACTTC. It yields the protein CASSLQGYEQYF.

V is TRBV19 and J is TRBJ1-2; maybe TRBD1 (5 bases). V was pared by 7 bases and J by 0 bases, with 15 bases between. CDR3 length: 15 residues. Germline CDR1 LNHDA, CDR2 SQIVND (reference sequence). This CDR3 reads CASIDRSGANYGYTF. The CDR3 DNA is TGTGCCAGTATCGATAGATCGGGGGCTAACTATGGCTACACCTTC.

This chain links TRBV7-9 with TRBJ2-7, with TRBD1 as a possible D gene (6 bases). The CDR3 is 17 residues long. Trimming pared 3 bases from V and 2 bases from J, leaving 20 bases between. Germline V gene lookup returns CDR1 SEHNR and CDR2 FQNEAQ (reference sequence). The CDR3, as DNA: TGTGCCAGCAGCTTTCAGATAGATTGGACAGATCCCTACGAGCAGTACTTC. The encoded protein is CASSFQIDWTDPYEQYF.

This rearrangement joins TRBV25-1 to TRBJ1-2; perhaps TRBD1 as D (6 bases). The V end lost 5 bases, the J end lost 8 bases, and 18 bases lay between the germline ends. Looked up from germline, CDR1 is MGHDK and CDR2 is SYGVNS. The CDR3 extends over 14 amino acids. In nucleotides, the CDR3 is TGTGCCAGCAGTCCTCAGGACAGAGTGGGGGGCTACACCTTC. This sequence encodes CASSPQDRVGGYTF.

This chain connects TRBV12-5 to TRBJ2-7; TRBD2 agrees at 10 bases. The CDR3 runs 20 residues. The germline gives CDR1 LGHNT, CDR2 FRNRAP. Trimming removed 0 bases from V and 2 bases from J; junction bases left unmatched: 16. The CDR3 sequence: CASGLVRGLLAGGLAYEQYF. The CDR3 coding sequence is TGTGCTAGTGGTTTGGTACGGGGGTTGTTAGCGGGAGGATTAGCCTACGAGCAGTACTTC.

The V call is TRBV5-1, the J call TRBJ1-4, with D possibly matching TRBD1 (6 bases). V was trimmed by 2 bases and J by 0 bases, leaving 8 bases between them. Germline lookup yields CDR1 SGHRS and CDR2 YFSETQ. CDR3 length: 15 amino acids. The CDR3 nucleotides read TGCGCCAGCAGCTTACAGGGCACAACTAATGAAAAACTGTTTTTT. This translates into CASSLQGTTNEKLFF.

The chain is built from TRBV24-1 and TRBJ2-1; TRBD1 aligns across 10 bases. V dropped 4 bases and J dropped 5; count of bases not matched to a gene: 7. Germline lookup yields CDR1 KGHDR and CDR2 SFDVKD. CDR3 length equals 16 residues. The CDR3 reads CATSDQGQGDHNEQFF. The CDR3 nucleotides are TGTGCCACCAGTGACCAAGGACAGGGGGACCACAATGAGCAGTTCTTC.

This clone was recorded a few times. The rearrangement uses TRBV18 and TRBJ1-1, with TRBD1 matching over 10 bases. The V and J ends lost 3 bases and 4 bases, in that order; junction bases with no gene match: 8. The V gene's germline CDR1 is KGHSH and CDR2 LQKENI. The CDR3 consists of 16 residues. The CDR3 spells CASSPQTGGGGTEAFF. CDR3 nucleotides: TGTGCCAGCTCACCGCAGACAGGGGGCGGTGGCACTGAAGCTTTCTTT.